The 23 T cell receptor beta chains listed next were all sequenced from one sample in a study of shared T cell receptors in the human thymus. The protocol was immunoSEQ multiplex PCR, while the TCRdb copy is restricted to in-frame clones and leaves out a portion. The sample includes approximately 580,000 clones, approximately 80% seen only once; the top ten take about 0.012%. The same specimen was also included in a second study, on human thymus T cells.

Sequenced sample: thymocytes. These receptor sequences come from a boy younger than two with a congenital heart defect.

V and J are TRBV19 and TRBJ2-1, with TRBD2 identical over 10 bases. Trimming took 1 base from V and 0 from J; bases not matched to a gene: 12. Germline CDR1 and CDR2: LNHDA and SQIVND (reference sequence). This CDR3 has 20 residues. CDR3 sequence: CASSIGVGAGGPPSYNEQFF. The DNA of the CDR3 is TGTGCCAGTAGTATAGGGGTGGGAGCGGGAGGGCCCCCCTCCTACAATGAGCAGTTCTTC.

The chain combines TRBV5-1 with TRBJ2-4; TRBD1 is a possible D gene (6 bases). Germline values: CDR1 SGHRS, CDR2 YFSETQ. V dropped 4 bases and J dropped 6 bases, with 14 bases sitting between them. The CDR3 is made up of 14 amino acids. The CDR3 DNA sequence: TGCGCCAGCAGCCTCCGGAAGGGGGTAAACATTCAGTACTTC. It encodes CASSLRKGVNIQYF.

The chain employs TRBV6-6 and TRBJ2-7, with D perhaps matching TRBD2 (7 bases). Trimming removed 0 bases from V and 10 bases from J, with 22 bases in between. Germline-derived CDR1 and CDR2 are MNHNY and SVGAGI (reference sequence). This CDR3 has 16 amino acids. The CDR3 spells CASSYSRGGRAVNQYF. The DNA for the CDR3 is TGTGCCAGCAGTTACTCGAGGGGGGGCAGAGCCGTTAACCAGTACTTC.

This clone has more than one count but fewer than ten. This chain connects TRBV5-1 to TRBJ2-1, with 8 bases lining up with TRBD2. Germline V gives CDR1 SGHRS, CDR2 YFSETQ. This CDR3 comprises 17 residues. V dropped 2 bases and J dropped 2; count of bases not matched to a gene: 9. The CDR3 bases are TGCGCCAGCAGCTTATCGCCTCGACTAGCGCCCTACAATGAGCAGTTCTTC. Translation: CASSLSPRLAPYNEQFF.

With regard to this clone: The sample carries other DNA sequences with the same CDR3. This chain connects TRBV28 to TRBJ2-7; TRBD1 agrees at 7 bases. Germline CDR1 MDHEN, CDR2 SYDVKM. The CDR3 has 14 amino acids. V trimming: 5 bases; J trimming: 3 bases; junction bases outside the gene matches: 7. The CDR3 is CASSPLRDSYEQYF. In DNA, the CDR3 is TGTGCCAGCAGTCCGCTCCGGGACAGCTACGAGCAGTACTTC.

The chain is built from TRBV28 and TRBJ2-3; TRBD1 matches at 8 bases. V was pared by 2 bases and J by 2 bases, with 6 bases of the junction left unmatched. This CDR3 spans 16 amino acids. The V gene's germline CDR1 is MDHEN and CDR2 SYDVKM. CDR3 coding DNA: TGTGCCAGCAGTTTAAAGGGGACAGGTTCCACAGATACGCAGTATTTT. It translates to CASSLKGTGSTDTQYF.

This clone has more than one count but fewer than ten. This chain connects TRBV19 to TRBJ2-1; the match to TRBD2 covers 13 bases. V lost 4 bases, J lost 0 bases, and 9 bases stayed unmatched. Germline values: CDR1 LNHDA, CDR2 SQIVND (reference sequence). CDR3 size: 19 residues. CDR3 residues: CASSTGPGLAGTSYNEQFF. CDR3 bases: TGTGCCAGTAGTACCGGACCGGGACTAGCGGGAACCTCCTACAATGAGCAGTTCTTC. Using reference TRBV19 and TRBJ2-1 for the parts outside the CDR3, the full variable domain is DGGITQSPKYLFRKEGQNVTLSCEQNLNHDAMYWYRQDPGQGLRLIYYSQIVNDFQKGDIAEGYSVSREKKESFPLTVTSAQKNPTAFYLCASSTGPGLAGTSYNEQFFGPGTRLTVL.

This chain links TRBV7-4 with TRBJ2-5, with 11 bases aligning to TRBD1. The CDR3 consists of 20 residues. The V segment lost 1 base and the J segment 2 bases; nucleotides outside the gene matches: 15. Germline V gene sequence: CDR1 SGHVT, CDR2 SQSDAQ. In nucleotides, the CDR3 is TGTGCCAGCAGCTTAGGGGGACAGGGGGGATTAGCGGAGGAACAAGAGACCCAGTACTTC. It is translated as CASSLGGQGGLAEEQETQYF.

This chain links TRBV27 with TRBJ2-7; a weak D match, TRBD2 (6 bases). The CDR3 contains 19 residues. The germline V gene has CDR1 MNHEY and CDR2 SMNVEV (reference sequence). Trimming cost V 2 bases and J 0 bases, with 23 bases left between them. DNA for the CDR3: TGTGCCAGCAGTTTACGGGAGACCTTTCATTACATAAGCTCCTACGAGCAGTACTTC. It encodes CASSLRETFHYISSYEQYF.

V and J are TRBV2 and TRBJ2-1; TRBD1 agrees at 8 bases. Losses at the gene ends were 6 bases for V and 7 bases for J; bases not matched to a gene: 8. The CDR3 runs 14 residues. Germline V lookup: CDR1 SNHLY, CDR2 FYNNEI. For the CDR3, the DNA is TGTGCCAGCAGGAATACAGGGGGAAGGAATGAGCAGTTCTTC. This codes for CASRNTGGRNEQFF.

V and J are TRBV4-3 and TRBJ1-2; 9 bases are a match to TRBD1. The germline gives CDR1 LGHNA, CDR2 YSLEER. V was clipped by 8 bases and J by 6 bases; unmatched bases: 10. The CDR3 consists of 14 residues. The CDR3 sequence: CASRTTGGADGYTF. The CDR3 nucleotides read TGCGCCAGCCGAACAACAGGGGGCGCAGATGGCTACACCTTC.

The V and J genes are TRBV5-4 and TRBJ2-1; 10 bases agree with TRBD2. CDR1 and CDR2 (germline): SGHNT, YYREEE (reference sequence). CDR3 size: 15 residues. The V segment lost 4 bases and the J segment 9 bases; nucleotides outside the gene matches: 10. The CDR3 DNA follows: TGTGCCAGCAGCCCCTGGAGGACTAGCGGTCTTGAGCAGTTCTTC. Protein sequence: CASSPWRTSGLEQFF.

The chain employs TRBV9 and TRBJ2-1; D possibly corresponds to TRBD2 (6 bases). From germline, CDR1 is SGDLS and CDR2 YYNGEE. The CDR3 spans 14 residues. V was pared by 3 bases and J by 7 bases, with 14 bases between. CDR3 protein: CASSARVEGNEQFF. Written as DNA, the CDR3 is TGTGCCAGCAGCGCCCGGGTGGAGGGGAATGAGCAGTTCTTC.

This clone was seen a few times. For the CDR3, the DNA is TGTGCCAGAGAGAGACTTCCGGGACTAGCGGGAGCCGGGGCCAACGTCCTGACTTTC. This translates into CARERLPGLAGAGANVLTF. The chain carries TRBV19 and TRBJ2-6, with 14 bases fitting TRBD2. J was trimmed by 4 bases and V by 9 bases; bases with no gene match: 14. Germline V lookup: CDR1 LNHDA, CDR2 SQIVND (reference sequence). This CDR3 has 19 amino acids.

The chain employs TRBV28 and TRBJ1-1; 7 bases align to TRBD1. Germline V gene sequence: CDR1 MDHEN, CDR2 SYDVKM. Trimming cost V 4 bases and J 0 bases; bases outside gene matches: 8. The CDR3 has 16 residues. The CDR3 bases are TGTGCCAGCAGTTCCCCCCCGGGACAGATGAACACTGAAGCTTTCTTT. Translation: CASSSPPGQMNTEAFF.

The J gene is TRBJ2-2, the V gene TRBV18, with 9 bases fitting TRBD2. CDR1 KGHSH and CDR2 LQKENI come from the germline V gene. CDR3 length equals 15 residues. V shed 6 bases, J shed 3 bases, and the junction held 5 bases outside the gene matches. This CDR3 reads CASSQREAYTGELFF. The CDR3 DNA reads TGTGCCAGCTCCCAGCGGGAGGCCTACACCGGGGAGCTGTTTTTT.

The genes are TRBV10-3 and TRBJ2-7; 10 nucleotides line up with TRBD2. This CDR3 is built from 15 residues. The V gene's germline CDR1 is ENHRY and CDR2 SYGVKD. J gave up 9 bases and V 0 bases, and 8 bases lay outside the gene matches. This chain's CDR3 is CAISESTSGIGVQYF. In DNA form, the CDR3 reads TGTGCCATCAGTGAGTCTACTAGCGGGATTGGGGTGCAGTACTTC.

This clone has only one observation. J is TRBJ1-4 and V is TRBV6-5, with 10 bases identical to TRBD1. There are 16 residues in the CDR3. V dropped 4 bases and J dropped 3; count of bases not matched to a gene: 5. CDR1 and CDR2 from the germline V gene are MNHEY and SVGAGI. CDR3 protein: CASSSDRGPANEKLFF. In DNA, the CDR3 is TGTGCCAGCAGTTCCGACAGGGGGCCGGCTAATGAAAAACTGTTTTTT.

This rearrangement joins TRBV4-3 to TRBJ2-1, with a tentative D call TRBD1 (6 bases). Germline CDR1 LGHNA, CDR2 YSLEER. The CDR3 consists of 13 residues. Deletions cut 5 bases from V and 6 bases from J, with 11 bases between. CDR3 in DNA: TGCGCCAGCAGCGTAAAAGGGGGCAATGAGCAGTTCTTC. It yields the protein CASSVKGGNEQFF.

In this sample, this clone turned up a few times. The chain links TRBV18 to TRBJ2-3, with 8 bases aligning to TRBD1. From germline, CDR1 is KGHSH and CDR2 LQKENI. This CDR3 is built from 15 residues. V lost 5 bases to trimming and J lost 4 bases; unmatched junction nucleotides: 8. The CDR3 sequence is CASSNPDRAADTQYF. The CDR3 DNA reads as TGTGCCAGCTCAAACCCGGACAGGGCGGCAGATACGCAGTATTTT.

The gene calls are TRBV27 and TRBJ2-1, with TRBD1 identical over 7 bases. The length of the CDR3 is 18 residues. The trim removed 2 bases at V and 2 bases at J, leaving 12 bases unmatched. Germline values: CDR1 MNHEY, CDR2 SMNVEV (reference sequence). As DNA, the CDR3 is TGTGCCAGCAGTTTACCTTGGACAGGCAGAGAACCCTACAATGAGCAGTTCTTC. This sequence encodes CASSLPWTGREPYNEQFF.

CDR3 nucleotides: TGTGCCAGTAGTATAGATCCCCCAGGGGTTGGCACTGAAGCTTTCTTT. Its translation: CASSIDPPGVGTEAFF. The chain links TRBV19 to TRBJ1-1; D is perhaps TRBD1 (6 bases). The CDR3 is made up of 16 amino acids. Between the trimmed V and J ends, which lost 0 bases and 4 bases, there was a span of 15 bases. The germline V gene has CDR1 LNHDA and CDR2 SQIVND (reference sequence).

The gene calls are TRBV27 and TRBJ1-5; 10 bases fit TRBD1. This CDR3 contains 18 residues. The V gene's germline CDR1 is MNHEY and CDR2 SMNVEV (reference sequence). V trimming: 3 bases; J trimming: 3 bases; junction bases outside the gene matches: 11. The CDR3 DNA sequence: TGTGCCAGCAGTTTGTACCCGGGACAGGGGACTAACAATCAGCCCCAGCATTTT. It codes for CASSLYPGQGTNNQPQHF.